This entry lists 4 T cell receptor beta chains sequenced from one sample in a study of T cells after yellow fever vaccination. In TCRdb, the 5' RACE reads were re-called with MiXCR into one record per CDR3 protein. The sample carries over 300,000 distinct CDR3 sequences, around 3.9% recorded once. The starting material was PBMCs, obtained on the day of the yellow fever booster vaccination. These receptors were obtained from a man aged 18 to 29 who received the YFV17D yellow fever vaccine.

The sample holds many counts of this clonotype. The V call is TRBV7-2, the J call TRBJ2-7; no clear D. V was trimmed by 6 bases and J by 6 bases, leaving 15 bases between them. Germline loops: CDR1 SGHTA, CDR2 FQGNSA. The CDR3 has 13 residues. Written as DNA, the CDR3 is TGTGCCAGCAGTCCGCTACCACGGGCCGAGCAGTACGTC. It translates to CASSPLPRAEQYV.

This rearrangement joins TRBV6-5 to TRBJ1-2; 7 bases line up with TRBD1. V lost 7 bases, J lost 4 bases, and 6 bases stayed unmatched. The CDR3 length is 13 residues. The germline V gene has CDR1 MNHEY and CDR2 SVGAGI. CDR3 bases: TGTGCCAGCACCAGACAGGGCCCCTATGGCTACACCTTC. This gives the protein CASTRQGPYGYTF.

V and J are TRBV6-6 and TRBJ1-6; the D gene is possibly TRBD1 (6 bases). V was cut by 5 bases and J by 9 bases, with 20 bases left in between. This CDR3 has 16 amino acids. Germline V gene data show CDR1 as MNHNY and CDR2 as SVGAGI (reference sequence). CDR3 sequence reads: CASSKPLQGRRSPLHF. As DNA, the CDR3 is TGTGCCAGCAGTAAACCTTTACAGGGCAGGCGTTCACCCCTCCACTTT.

This clonotype was seen many times. The chain carries TRBV7-2 and TRBJ1-6; D may be TRBD1 (5 bases). The ends were cut back, 5 bases at V and 0 bases at J, with 14 bases in the middle. The CDR3 covers 17 residues. Germline CDR1 and CDR2: SGHTA and FQGNSA. The chain's CDR3 is CASSPTAMSSYNSPLHF. CDR3 DNA sequence: TGTGCCAGCAGCCCGACAGCCATGAGCTCCTATAATTCACCCCTCCACTTT.